The entry that follows covers one TCR beta chain sequence. Its antigen is unidentified. The data stem from a study of cytomegalovirus exposure and HLA in healthy donors. Study information: The approximately 130 validation repertoires and the approximately 690 first-cohort repertoires shared a platform, a later analysis reported. Whole-study findings and limits: The study recorded more than 150 TCR beta chains that were cytomegalovirus-associated. In vitro, three CMV-associated chains proved specific for CMV antigens.

This CDR3 region has 17 residues. Losses at the gene ends were 4 bases for V and 4 bases for J; bases not matched to a gene: 13. Germline assignment: CDR1 MDHEN and CDR2 SYDVKM. Sequencing used immunoSEQ multiplex PCR; TCRdb keeps in-frame clones, though not all of them. Among about 65,000 clones listed, about 90% were seen once. Specimen: PBMCs. This clonotype was sampled from a woman aged 18 to 35 in good health and CMV-seronegative. The chain recombines TRBV28 with TRBJ2-5, with 9 bases lining up with TRBD1. The CDR3 reads CASSYTWGQGRGETQYF. DNA of the CDR3: TGTGCCAGCAGTTATACCTGGGGACAGGGTCGTGGAGAGACCCAGTACTTC.